This is a list of T cell receptor beta chains from one sample in a study of blood T cell repertoires in COVID-19. Clones were sequenced by immunoSEQ multiplex PCR, and TCRdb holds only the in-frame ones, with some missing. The sample lists roughly 70,000 clones, under 90% occurring once. The sequenced sample consisted of peripheral blood. All receptors come from a man aged 70 or older who had recovered from COVID-19. Both conserved end residues are part of each CDR3. A D gene is named only where the DNA matches it firmly. Where a row states a size, it is once, few, many or the class of an expanded clone; other rows omit it.

v_call: TRBV7-2
clone_size: -
d_call: -
j_call: TRBJ2-3
cdr3_aa: CASSLGAGSGWYF
cdr3_nt: TGTGCCAGCAGCTTAGGGGCAGGGTCAGGTTGGTATTTT

v_call: TRBV7-8
clone_size: -
d_call: TRBD1
j_call: TRBJ1-1
cdr3_aa: CASSLARTTGAGNTEAFF
cdr3_nt: TGTGCCAGCAGCTTAGCGCGTACGACAGGGGCGGGGAACACTGAAGCTTTCTTT

v_call: TRBV15
clone_size: -
d_call: -
j_call: TRBJ2-5
cdr3_aa: CATSRENGETQYF
cdr3_nt: TGTGCCACCAGCAGAGAGAACGGGGAGACCCAGTACTTC

v_call: TRBV7-9
clone_size: few
d_call: -
j_call: TRBJ2-7
cdr3_aa: CASSLIGQGAKEQYF
cdr3_nt: TGTGCCAGCAGCTTAATAGGGCAGGGTGCGAAAGAGCAGTACTTC

v_call: TRBV12-3/TRBV12-4
clone_size: -
d_call: -
j_call: TRBJ2-5
cdr3_aa: CASSTQAQETQYF
cdr3_nt: TGTGCCAGCAGCACGCAGGCTCAAGAGACCCAGTACTTC

v_call: TRBV21-1
clone_size: -
d_call: -
j_call: TRBJ2-7
cdr3_aa: CASSKKGGDSTYEQYF
cdr3_nt: TGTGCCAGCAGCAAGAAAGGGGGCGACTCCACTTACGAGCAGTACTTC

v_call: TRBV5-6
clone_size: few
d_call: TRBD1
j_call: TRBJ1-5
cdr3_aa: CASSSGQAGTQPQHF
cdr3_nt: TGTGCCAGCAGCTCGGGACAGGCCGGTACTCAGCCCCAGCATTTT

v_call: TRBV9
clone_size: -
d_call: TRBD1
j_call: TRBJ1-5
cdr3_aa: CARTGENGPQHF
cdr3_nt: TGTGCCAGGACAGGGGAGAACGGGCCCCAGCATTTT

v_call: TRBV12-3/TRBV12-4
clone_size: -
d_call: -
j_call: TRBJ2-2
cdr3_aa: CASSPHRGELFF
cdr3_nt: TGTGCCAGCAGTCCTCACAGGGGGGAGCTGTTTTTT

v_call: TRBV4-3
clone_size: -
d_call: -
j_call: TRBJ2-2
cdr3_aa: CASSQDTRTGELFF
cdr3_nt: TGCGCCAGCAGCCAAGATACACGCACCGGGGAGCTGTTTTTT

v_call: TRBV27
clone_size: -
d_call: TRBD2
j_call: TRBJ2-1
cdr3_aa: CASSSSKMSGTSGRGNEQFF
cdr3_nt: TGTGCCAGCAGTTCCTCAAAAATGTCCGGGACTAGCGGGAGAGGCAATGAGCAGTTCTTC

v_call: TRBV4-3
clone_size: -
d_call: TRBD1
j_call: TRBJ1-2
cdr3_aa: CASSQDTGAMNYGYTF
cdr3_nt: TGCGCCAGCAGCCAAGATACAGGGGCGATGAACTATGGCTACACCTTC

v_call: TRBV27
clone_size: -
d_call: -
j_call: TRBJ1-4
cdr3_aa: CASSVTRANEKLFF
cdr3_nt: TGTGCCAGCAGTGTCACACGGGCTAATGAAAAACTGTTTTTT

v_call: TRBV30
clone_size: few
d_call: TRBD1
j_call: TRBJ2-7
cdr3_aa: CALGRDRPYEQYF
cdr3_nt: TGTGCCTTAGGCCGGGACAGGCCCTACGAGCAGTACTTC

v_call: TRBV9
clone_size: few
d_call: TRBD1
j_call: TRBJ2-1
cdr3_aa: CASSTSAGTGVYNEQFF
cdr3_nt: TGTGCCAGCAGCACATCAGCCGGGACAGGGGTTTACAATGAGCAGTTCTTC

v_call: TRBV3-1/TRBV3-2
clone_size: -
d_call: TRBD2
j_call: TRBJ2-7
cdr3_aa: CASSPGLAGAYEQYF
cdr3_nt: TGTGCCAGCAGCCCAGGACTAGCGGGAGCGTACGAGCAGTACTTC

v_call: TRBV7-8
clone_size: -
d_call: -
j_call: TRBJ1-2
cdr3_aa: CASSETPRGLYGYTF
cdr3_nt: TGTGCCAGCAGCGAAACCCCACGGGGTTTATATGGCTACACCTTC

v_call: TRBV9
clone_size: -
d_call: TRBD2
j_call: TRBJ2-3
cdr3_aa: CASSGGRGFTDTQYF
cdr3_nt: TGTGCCAGCAGCGGCGGGAGGGGTTTCACAGATACGCAGTATTTT

v_call: TRBV28
clone_size: -
d_call: -
j_call: TRBJ2-3
cdr3_aa: CASSFGRREDQGSWAQYF
cdr3_nt: TGTGCCAGCAGTTTTGGGAGGCGGGAAGACCAGGGCAGCTGGGCGCAGTATTTT